The text below deals with one T cell receptor (beta chain). No antigen is known for it. The V gene lost 6 bases and the J gene lost 7 bases, with 16 bases spanning the gap. The V gene's germline CDR1 is MDHEN and CDR2 SYDVKM. The CDR3 spans 15 residues. These data come from a study of T cell responses to AZD1222 COVID-19 vaccine. Study outcomes and limitations: Nearly half of spike-specific TCRs reportedly target unmutated variant regions. Baseline serostatus was positive in only five to seven AZD1222 recipients.

Assay used: immunoSEQ multiplex PCR; TCRdb lists only in-frame clones, some missing. The sample has about 140,000 clones, about 91% seen once. V usage is TRBV28 and J usage is TRBJ1-6; D not resolved. The receptor was isolated from an adult in good health. Sequencing was performed on peripheral blood, taken on day 0 of AZD1222 vaccination. The CDR3 protein is CASSLGFRGNSPLHF. CDR3 DNA: TGTGCCAGCAGCCTCGGGTTTCGAGGAAATTCACCCCTCCACTTT.